The 17 T cell receptor beta chains below were found in one sample sequenced in a study of T cell responses to AZD1222 COVID-19 vaccine. Libraries were prepared by immunoSEQ multiplex PCR; TCRdb keeps only in-frame clonotypes and omits some of them. Of 140,000 to 150,000 clones listed, 70% to 90% are singletons. The sample here was peripheral blood, taken on day 0 of AZD1222 vaccination. These receptors all come from an adult in good health.

The CDR3 spells CASSFNGNPGGFRHF. CDR3 DNA sequence: TGTGCCAGCAGTTTCAACGGTAATCCGGGAGGATTTAGGCATTTT. The V call is TRBV28, the J call TRBJ1-5; D not resolved. Germline V gene sequence: CDR1 MDHEN, CDR2 SYDVKM. CDR3 size: 15 residues. With 3 bases removed from V and 15 bases from J, the gap between germline ends came to 24 bases.

As for this clone: The junction departs from the called germline gene at one end, perhaps through a read error. The V gene is TRBV27, the J gene TRBJ1-3; D remains unclear. From germline, CDR1 is MNHEY and CDR2 SMNVEV (reference sequence). The CDR3 sequence is 10 residues long. The CDR3 nucleotides are TGTGCCAGCAGTTCCGGGGAGGAACATTTT. This sequence encodes CASSSGEEHF.

The V gene is TRBV20-1, the J gene TRBJ1-3, with D hard to call. Trimming cost V 0 bases and J 9 bases, with 6 bases left between them. This CDR3 has 11 amino acids. From germline, CDR1 is DFQATT and CDR2 SNEGSKA (reference sequence). The CDR3 region has the DNA TGCAGTGCTAGAGATGCGGCCACCATATATTTT. It codes for CSARDAATIYF.

The chain carries TRBV5-4 and TRBJ1-1; maybe TRBD1 (6 bases). Germline-derived CDR1 and CDR2 are SGHNT and YYREEE (reference sequence). The ends were cut back, 5 bases at V and 5 bases at J, with 19 bases in the middle. The CDR3 spans 15 residues. The CDR3 bases are TGTGCCAGCAGTTTCCAGACAGGATCCGGTACTGAAGCTTTCTTT. It yields the protein CASSFQTGSGTEAFF.

This chain uses TRBV11-3 with TRBJ1-1; TRBD1 aligns across 10 bases. CDR1 SGHNT and CDR2 YENEEA come from the germline V gene. The V gene end was trimmed by 1 base and the J gene end by 9 bases; junction bases not matched to a gene: 2. The CDR3 has 13 amino acids. The CDR3 region is CASSLGGQGQAFF. In DNA form, the CDR3 reads TGTGCCAGCAGCTTAGGGGGACAGGGGCAAGCTTTCTTT.

The rearrangement links TRBV6-4 to TRBJ2-7, with 11 bases that match TRBD2. The CDR3 is 16 residues long. J lost 0 bases, V lost 0 bases, and 1 base had no gene match. In germline, CDR1 is MRHNA, CDR2 SNTAGT. The CDR3 is CASSDSLAGGSYEQYF. CDR3 bases: TGTGCCAGCAGTGACTCTCTAGCGGGGGGCTCCTACGAGCAGTACTTC.

This clone was recorded once. The chain couples TRBV4-2 to TRBJ1-5; 7 bases match TRBD1. Trimming cost V 1 base and J 10 bases; bases outside gene matches: 10. Germline loops: CDR1 LGHNA, CDR2 YNFKEQ. This CDR3 is built from 15 residues. CDR3 bases: TGTGCCAGCAGCCAAGTCTCCGAGGGGGCGAAACCCCAGCATTTT. The encoded protein is CASSQVSEGAKPQHF.

The chain joins TRBV18 to TRBJ2-2; tentatively, D is TRBD1 (5 bases). CDR1 KGHSH and CDR2 LQKENI come from the germline V gene. Trimming took off 4 bases at V and 8 bases at J, with 14 bases between the two ends. The CDR3 loop spans 14 amino acids. CDR3 region: CASSRQGPPGELFF. For the CDR3, the DNA is TGTGCCAGCTCACGGCAGGGCCCACCGGGGGAGCTGTTTTTT.

V gene TRBV3-1 (or the pseudogene TRBV3-2) combines with J gene TRBJ1-1; TRBD1 matches at 9 bases. The germline CDR1 and CDR2 sequences are LGHDT and YNNKEL (reference sequence). The CDR3 length is 16 residues. With 4 bases clipped from V and 6 bases from J, the junction kept 12 bases outside the gene matches. For the CDR3, the DNA is TGTGCCAGCAGCCCCGGGACAGGGATGGGGAGGGCTGAAGCTTTCTTT. Translating gives CASSPGTGMGRAEAFF.

The chain joins TRBV15 to TRBJ1-4, with no clear D. The germline V gene has CDR1 LNHNV and CDR2 YYDKDF (reference sequence). The CDR3 runs 16 residues. V gave up 0 bases and J gave up 5 bases, with 13 bases separating them. The CDR3 DNA sequence: TGTGCCACCAGCAGAGATGATGGAGCGGGAAATGAAAAACTGTTTTTT. It specifies CATSRDDGAGNEKLFF. Together with reference TRBV15 and TRBJ1-4, the CDR3 gives the full variable domain: DAMVIQNPRYQVTQFGKPVTLSCSQTLNHNVMYWYQQKSSQAPKLLFHYYDKDFNNEADTPDNFQSRRPNTSFCFLDIRSPGLGDTAMYLCATSRDDGAGNEKLFFGSGTQLSVL.

The rearrangement joins TRBV28 to TRBJ1-2; D possibly corresponds to TRBD1 (5 bases). Germline V gives CDR1 MDHEN, CDR2 SYDVKM. V dropped 4 bases and J dropped 0 bases, with 15 bases sitting between them. This CDR3 has 16 residues. Here the CDR3 DNA reads TGTGCCAGCAGTTCCCCGGGGCAGAGAGCTAACTATGGCTACACCTTC. Its protein product is CASSSPGQRANYGYTF.

The genes are TRBV10-2 and TRBJ2-7; D gene uncertain. Trimming stripped 6 bases from V and 0 bases from J, with 3 bases between. The CDR3 consists of 11 residues. Germline CDR1 reads WSHSY; CDR2 reads SAAADI. The CDR3 bases are TGCGCCAGCAGGCGCTCCTACGAGCAGTACTTC. Translated, it gives CASRRSYEQYF.

This chain joins TRBV6-5 and TRBJ1-1; no reliable D call. The ends were cut back, 5 bases at V and 4 bases at J, with 8 bases in the middle. There are 12 residues in the CDR3. Germline assignment: CDR1 MNHEY and CDR2 SVGAGI. The CDR3 region is CASSRSATEAFF. CDR3 coding DNA: TGTGCCAGCAGTCGGTCCGCCACTGAAGCTTTCTTT.

The chain carries TRBV12-3 or TRBV12-4 and TRBJ1-2; maybe TRBD1 (6 bases). The V end lost 5 bases, the J end lost 7 bases, and 11 bases lay between the germline ends. CDR3 size: 12 residues. The CDR3 sequence is CASSRDNGGYTF. In nucleotides, the CDR3 is TGTGCCAGCAGTCGGGACAATGGTGGCTACACCTTC.

This rearrangement joins TRBV7-9 to TRBJ1-2; 8 bases line up with TRBD1. The germline gives CDR1 SEHNR, CDR2 FQNEAQ (reference sequence). Trimming removed 3 bases from V and 6 bases from J; junction bases left unmatched: 3. The CDR3 has 13 amino acids. The CDR3 spells CASSFRGPDGYTF. DNA for the CDR3: TGTGCCAGCAGCTTCAGGGGGCCAGATGGCTACACCTTC.

The chain combines TRBV5-1 with TRBJ2-6; unclear D gene. V was shortened by 3 bases and J by 0 bases, with 10 bases between the two germline ends. Germline lookup yields CDR1 SGHRS and CDR2 YFSETQ. This CDR3 spans 16 amino acids. CDR3 region: CASSSQPSSGANVLTF. CDR3 in DNA: TGCGCCAGCAGCTCACAACCGAGCTCTGGGGCCAACGTCCTGACTTTC. Together with reference TRBV5-1 and TRBJ2-6, the CDR3 gives the full variable domain: KAGVTQTPRYLIKTRGQQVTLSCSPISGHRSVSWYQQTPGQGLQFLFEYFSETQRNKGNFPGRFSGRQFSNSRSEMNVSTLELGDSALYLCASSSQPSSGANVLTFGAGSRLTVL.

The chain recombines TRBV19 with TRBJ1-1, with D unclear. The CDR3 has 17 amino acids. V was trimmed by 1 base and J by 0 bases, leaving 15 bases between them. The germline V gene has CDR1 LNHDA and CDR2 SQIVND (reference sequence). This chain's CDR3 is CASSIVGHGRVNTEAFF. In DNA, the CDR3 is TGTGCCAGTAGTATAGTGGGCCACGGTAGGGTGAACACTGAAGCTTTCTTT.